This TCR beta chain was recovered during a study of blood T cell repertoires in COVID-19. Using immunoSEQ multiplex PCR, the repertoire was profiled, and TCRdb retains in-frame clones only, with some absent. The sample consists of 40,000 to 45,000 clones, roughly 89% of them appearing once. Germline V gene lookup returns CDR1 SGDLS and CDR2 YYNGEE. CDR3 length: 15 amino acids. The J segment lost 6 bases and the V segment lost 0 bases, leaving 4 bases of the junction unmatched. The chain carries TRBV9 and TRBJ2-1, with 9 bases lining up with TRBD2. The source material was peripheral blood. The clonotype comes from a man between 45 and 60 years old with active COVID-19. The CDR3 coding sequence is TGTGCCAGCAGCGTAGGAGGGACTAGCACCAATGAGCAGTTCTTC. Protein product: CASSVGGTSTNEQFF.